Each of the 13 T cell receptor beta chains below was sequenced from the same sample in a study of T cells after yellow fever vaccination. From the 5' RACE reads, TCRdb called clonotypes with MiXCR, one entry per CDR3 protein. This table holds 95,000 to 150,000 distinct CDR3 sequences, roughly 15% found once. The sequences come from CD8+ T cells sorted from PBMCs, collected 5 days after the yellow fever booster vaccination. The origin of the receptors is a man younger than 30 who received the YFV17D yellow fever vaccine.

This chain joins TRBV20-1 and TRBJ2-5; 8 bases line up with TRBD2. Trimming removed 3 bases from V and 5 bases from J; junction bases left unmatched: 11. Germline-derived CDR1 and CDR2 are DFQATT and SNEGSKA (reference sequence). The CDR3 has 15 amino acids. The CDR3 region is CSASPRASGYETQYF. For the CDR3, the DNA is TGCAGTGCTAGCCCCAGGGCTAGCGGGTACGAGACCCAGTACTTC.

The sample holds a few counts of this clonotype. This rearrangement joins TRBV13 to TRBJ1-2, with 10 bases lining up with TRBD1. Trimming at V came to 8 bases and at J to 4 bases, leaving 10 bases not matched to a gene. CDR1 PRHDT and CDR2 FYEKMQ come from the germline V gene (reference sequence). The CDR3 spans 15 residues. In DNA, the CDR3 is TGTGCCAGCGTCAGGACAGGGGGGTCTGGCTATGGCTACACCTTC. It encodes CASVRTGGSGYGYTF.

A few counts support this clonotype. The J gene is TRBJ2-7, the V gene TRBV4-1, with D maybe TRBD1 (6 bases). The CDR3 has 17 residues. CDR1 MGHRA and CDR2 YSYEKL come from the germline V gene. Trimming took 2 bases from V and 4 from J, leaving 21 bases between them. CDR3 bases: TGCGCCAGCAGCCAAAAAATTGGCCAGGGGATGGCTTACGAGCAGTACGTC. Residues: CASSQKIGQGMAYEQYV.

In this sample, this clonotype turned up a few times. This chain links TRBV4-2 with TRBJ2-2, with D maybe TRBD2 (6 bases). Germline V lookup: CDR1 LGHNA, CDR2 YNFKEQ. V was trimmed by 1 base and J by 5 bases, leaving 8 bases between them. The CDR3 has 14 residues. This chain's CDR3 is CASSQGAGTGELFF. The CDR3 nucleotides read TGTGCCAGCAGCCAAGGAGCGGGTACCGGGGAGCTGTTTTTT.

V gene TRBV4-3 combines with J gene TRBJ2-2; possibly TRBD2 for D (6 bases). From germline, CDR1 is LGHNA and CDR2 YSLEER. CDR3 length equals 14 residues. V was shortened by 4 bases and J by 6 bases, with 12 bases between the two germline ends. The CDR3 DNA reads TGCGCCAGCAGCCTATTCGCGGGGTCCGGGGAGCTGTTTTTT. Its protein is CASSLFAGSGELFF.

This clonotype was seen a few times. The V call is TRBV4-3, the J call TRBJ1-4; D unclear. This CDR3 is 13 amino acids long. Trimming stripped 1 base from V and 8 bases from J, with 8 bases between. Germline CDR1 is LGHNA and CDR2 is YSLEER. The CDR3 nucleotides are TGCGCCAGCAGCCAAGTCGAAGGGGAAAAACTGTTTTTT. As protein: CASSQVEGEKLFF.

The genes are TRBV4-2 and TRBJ1-2; D is perhaps TRBD1 (6 bases). The CDR3 consists of 15 residues. Deletions cut 2 bases from V and 8 bases from J, with 18 bases between. CDR1 and CDR2 from the germline V gene are LGHNA and YNFKEQ. The chain's CDR3 is CASSQNLAGAEGYTF. The CDR3 DNA sequence: TGTGCCAGCAGCCAAAATCTCGCGGGGGCGGAAGGCTACACCTTC.

V usage is TRBV4-2 and J usage is TRBJ2-3; 12 bases line up with TRBD2. The CDR3 has 15 residues. Looked up from germline, CDR1 is LGHNA and CDR2 is YNFKEQ. Unmatched junction bases numbered 3, after V lost 2 bases and J lost 6 bases. CDR3 sequence (DNA): TGTGCCAGCAGCCAATGGACTAGCGGGACCGATACGCAGTATTTT. Translating gives CASSQWTSGTDTQYF.

The chain joins TRBV20-1 to TRBJ1-1; D is unclear. The CDR3 spans 12 residues. V lost 6 bases and J 4 bases, leaving 12 bases between the germline ends. CDR1 DFQATT and CDR2 SNEGSKA come from the germline V gene (reference sequence). The CDR3 DNA reads as TGCAGTGCCGTGGACGAGGGCACTGAAGCTTTCTTT. It specifies CSAVDEGTEAFF.

The chain has TRBV7-8 and TRBJ2-5; D remains unclear. Germline V gives CDR1 SGHVS, CDR2 FQNEAQ. CDR3 length: 13 amino acids. Trimming took 2 bases from V and 0 from J, leaving 4 bases between them. CDR3 in DNA: TGTGCCAGCAGCTTAACGGACCAAGAGACCCAGTACTTC. Encoded protein: CASSLTDQETQYF. The full variable domain, completed using reference TRBV7-8 and TRBJ2-5, is GAGVSQSPRYKVAKRGQDVALRCDPISGHVSLFWYQQALGQGPEFLTYFQNEAQLDKSGLPSDRFFAERPEGSVSTLKIQRTQQEDSAVYLCASSLTDQETQYFGPGTRLLVL.

This clonotype was recorded a few times. V and J are TRBV11-2 and TRBJ2-5; tentatively, D is TRBD1 or TRBD2 (6 bases each). This CDR3 is built from 16 residues. Trimming stripped 4 bases from V and 4 bases from J, with 19 bases between. CDR1 is SGHAT, CDR2 FQNNGV, per germline. CDR3 protein: CASSSPKGGSRETQYF. The CDR3 DNA is TGTGCCAGCAGCTCCCCTAAGGGGGGCTCCAGAGAGACCCAGTACTTC.

CDR3 region: CASSLPPGHSTDTQYF. The CDR3 nucleotides read TGTGCCAGCAGCTTGCCCCCGGGACACAGCACAGATACGCAGTATTTT. The V call is TRBV11-1, the J call TRBJ2-3, with D tentatively TRBD1 (6 bases). Germline assignment: CDR1 SGHAT and CDR2 FQDESV (reference sequence). The CDR3 consists of 16 residues. The V end lost 3 bases, the J end lost 0 bases, and 13 bases lay between the germline ends.

The chain employs TRBV7-2 and TRBJ2-2; TRBD1 matches 8 bases. The length of the CDR3 is 17 residues. The V gene end was trimmed by 6 bases and the J gene end by 0 bases; junction bases not matched to a gene: 9. Germline V CDR1 and CDR2: SGHTA, FQGNSA. CDR3 loop: CASSLPRDRPNTGELFF. The CDR3 bases are TGTGCCAGCAGTTTACCACGGGACAGGCCGAACACCGGGGAGCTGTTTTTT. Full variable domain (missing parts from reference TRBV7-2 and TRBJ2-2): GAGVSQSPSNKVTEKGKDVELRCDPISGHTALYWYRQSLGQGLEFLIYFQGNSAPDKSGLPSDRFSAERTGGSVSTLTIQRTQQEDSAVYLCASSLPRDRPNTGELFFGEGSRLTVL.